This TCR beta chain was obtained from a study of blood T cell repertoires in COVID-19. The wider study: T cells, B-cell-depleted T cells, or PBMCs supplied cDNA or gDNA.

How the authors handled the data: How many nucleated cells were present was estimated from reference gene primer amplification. The method was immunoSEQ multiplex PCR; TCRdb's version includes in-frame clones alone and lacks a portion of them. V, J and clone size were drawn from that table, and D and trimming were deduced from the DNA. The sample consists of approximately 270,000 clones, about 90% of them appearing once. This CDR3 region has 14 residues. The germline CDR1 and CDR2 sequences are MNHEY and SVGEGT. Trimming removed 2 bases from V and 10 bases from J, with 15 bases in between. This sequence originates from a man between 18 and 35 years old with active or convalescent COVID-19. The sample consisted of peripheral blood. This chain links TRBV6-2 or TRBV6-3 with TRBJ2-1; tentative D call: TRBD1 (6 bases). CDR3 region: CASSYPLGAVEQFF. CDR3 coding DNA: TGTGCCAGCAGTTACCCTCTGGGGGCAGTAGAGCAGTTCTTC.